The clone carrying this T cell receptor beta chain was counted only a few times. The CDR3 spans 16 residues. J lost 5 bases, V lost 5 bases, and 7 bases had no gene match. Germline V gives CDR1 SSHAT, CDR2 FNYEAQ (reference sequence). Using immunoSEQ multiplex PCR, the repertoire was profiled, and TCRdb retains in-frame clones only, with some absent. The data contain 300,000 or so clones, about 85% of them singletons. This entry comes from a study of blood T cell repertoires in COVID-19. Sequenced sample: peripheral blood. This TCR was sampled from a woman between 50 and 59 years old with active or convalescent COVID-19. V and J are TRBV7-7 and TRBJ2-2, with 11 bases matching TRBD2. CDR3 in DNA: TGTGCCAGCAGCCCGATAGCGGGAGGGCCGACCGGGGAGCTGTTTTTT. The encoded protein is CASSPIAGGPTGELFF.